This T cell receptor beta chain was identified during a study of cytomegalovirus exposure and HLA in healthy donors (dated by TCRdb to 2016 to 2017). Study-level background: A later analysis indicated that the roughly 120 validation repertoires were generated on the platform also employed for the 720 or so repertoires of the first cohort. High-throughput TCR immunosequencing, statistical association of individual TCRs with disease status, and machine learning were combined to predict cytomegalovirus infection status. In addition to the first cohort of roughly 700 subjects, a separate validation cohort of 130 or so different subjects was used. The study aimed to test whether signatures of past pathogen exposure could be identified by cataloging public T cell receptors.

Libraries were prepared through the immunoSEQ multiplex PCR assay. Under the source paper's analysis protocol: A statistical classification framework was built to diagnose cytomegalovirus status from the catalog of TCR beta chain sequences. TCRdb stores this immuneACCESS table with in-frame sequences only. Part of the clones is absent; in the studies checked, under half of the shortfall reflects unresolved V genes, and no reason is known for the rest. The V and J calls and clone size were taken over from that table, and D and trimming were inferred from the DNA. This sample holds fewer than 200,000 clones; roughly 91% were observed only once. The ten largest clonotypes hold around 4.4% of the sample. Regarding this clone: Its antigen remains unidentified. No base qualities exist here, and no much larger clone lies one base off it.

Relative to germline, V is 6 bases shorter and J is 0 bases shorter, with 18 bases between their ends. CDR1 and CDR2 are drawn from the germline V gene: SGHVS, FQNEAQ. Spanning cysteine to phenylalanine, the CDR3 consists of 16 amino acids. CDR3 DNA is the only sequence kept; it has 48 bases, read in frame from the first base. The donors belonged to the validation cohort of 120 subjects, which was separate from the roughly 700-subject first cohort. General study outcomes and caveats: All 110 or so repertoires were used to score co-occurrence in the validation cohort in a later analysis, because that analysis had no HLA typing for the cohort. The study gave a list of about 160 TCR beta chains associated with cytomegalovirus. While some public TCRs were present in many individuals, most TCR sequences turned up only very rarely across donors. It was suggested by the authors that the approach could potentially be generalized to other disease states and immunological phenotypes. Of the cluster scores, roughly 95% were above 0 in a later analysis, which found that TCRs clustered in the first cohort also tended to co-occur in the 120 or so validation repertoires. The classifier was reported to diagnose cytomegalovirus status with high specificity and sensitivity in both the original cohort and the validation cohort. In vitro tests confirmed that a few of the cytomegalovirus-associated TCR beta chains recognize cytomegalovirus antigens.

The chain is made from TRBV7-8 and TRBJ2-7; matching of 6 bases hints at TRBD1 as the D gene. This TCR came from a young man in good health and CMV-seropositive. The sample comprised PBMCs. The CDR3 in this case is CASSLWGRSTSYEQYF. Here is the DNA: TGTGCCAGCAGTTTATGGGGGCGGTCCACCTCCTACGAGCAGTACTTC.